The following is a T cell receptor (beta chain) sequence with its context. The sample is drawn from a study of blood T cell repertoires in COVID-19. The wider study: Specimens from acute and convalescent COVID-19 originated in the United States, Italy and Spain. T cells, B-cell-depleted T cells, or PBMCs supplied cDNA or gDNA.

V was pared by 0 bases and J by 7 bases, with 13 bases between. CDR1 is LNHNV, CDR2 YYDKDF, per germline (reference sequence). CDR3 length: 14 residues. Seattle enrolled patients during active infection and tracked them longitudinally. As originally analysed: The assay estimated nucleated cells by amplifying reference gene primers. Sequenced by immunoSEQ multiplex PCR; TCRdb stores in-frame clones only, minus some. V and J calls and clone size are as listed in that table; D and trimming were resolved from the DNA. The repertoire consists of approximately 500,000 clones, with approximately 89% occurring once and the leading ten covering roughly 1%.

Sequenced input: peripheral blood. This sequence joins TRBV15 and TRBJ2-7, with D possibly being TRBD2 (6 bases). The sequence derives from a man aged 18-30 years with COVID-19, enrolled during active disease. The CDR3 loop is CATSRDPGRGEQYF. CDR3 DNA sequence: TGTGCCACCAGCAGAGATCCAGGACGGGGGGAGCAGTACTTC.